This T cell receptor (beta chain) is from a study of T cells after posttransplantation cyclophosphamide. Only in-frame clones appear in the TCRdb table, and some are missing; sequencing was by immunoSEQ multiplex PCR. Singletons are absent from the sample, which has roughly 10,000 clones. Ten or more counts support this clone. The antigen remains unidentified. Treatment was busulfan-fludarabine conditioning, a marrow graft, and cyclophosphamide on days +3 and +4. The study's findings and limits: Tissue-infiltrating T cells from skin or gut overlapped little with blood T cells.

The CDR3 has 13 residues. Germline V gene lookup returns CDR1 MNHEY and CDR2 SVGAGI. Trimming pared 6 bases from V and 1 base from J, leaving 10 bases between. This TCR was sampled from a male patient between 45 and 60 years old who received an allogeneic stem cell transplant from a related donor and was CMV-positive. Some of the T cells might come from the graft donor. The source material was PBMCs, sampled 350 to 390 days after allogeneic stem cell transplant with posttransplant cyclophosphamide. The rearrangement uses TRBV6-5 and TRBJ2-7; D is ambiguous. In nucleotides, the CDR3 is TGTGCCAGCAGGGCAGGCATTTCCTACGAGCAGTACTTC. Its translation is CASRAGISYEQYF.